Each of the 13 T cell receptor beta chains below was sequenced from the same sample in a study of T cells in Graves' hyperthyroidism and ophthalmopathy. The CDR3 regions of TCR beta were amplified from RNA transcripts. TCR CDR3 underwent first-round RT-PCR with the HTBI primer set. TCRdb recomputed calls from the multiplex PCR reads with MiXCR, one row per CDR3 protein. The table lists hundreds of thousands of distinct CDR3 sequences, less than 15% of them singletons. Sequenced sample: blood. The origin of the receptors is a woman under 30 with Graves' hyperthyroidism.

This clonotype was counted at least ten times. The chain carries TRBV12-3 or TRBV12-4 and TRBJ2-1; a possible D gene is TRBD1 (5 bases). Trimming cost V 3 bases and J 10 bases, with 10 bases left between them. The CDR3 length is 12 residues. In nucleotides, the CDR3 is TGTGCCAGCAGTTTTCTCCAGGGAGAGCAGTTCTTC. Translated, it gives CASSFLQGEQFF.

J is TRBJ1-6 and V is TRBV6-1, with D unclear. The CDR3 loop spans 16 amino acids. Looked up from germline, CDR1 is MNHNS and CDR2 is SASEGT. Trimming removed 3 bases at V and 2 bases at J, with 11 bases between. CDR3 amino acids: CASSEVYGTYNSPLHF. The CDR3 DNA sequence: TGTGCCAGCAGTGAGGTCTACGGGACCTATAATTCACCCCTCCACTTT.

This clonotype was detected only a few times. The V gene is TRBV6-2 or TRBV6-3, the J gene TRBJ2-3; no clear D gene. Germline loops: CDR1 MNHEY, CDR2 SVGEGT. The V end was cut by 2 bases, the J end by 3 bases, with 15 bases between. This CDR3 has 16 residues. The CDR3 DNA reads TGTGCCAGCAGTTACACGGCGGAATTGAGGACAGATACGCAGTATTTT. Translated: CASSYTAELRTDTQYF.

Ten or more counts support this clonotype. The V call is TRBV30, the J call TRBJ2-7; 9 bases align to TRBD2. After removal of 6 bases from V and 3 bases from J, the junction contained 6 bases not matched to a gene. The CDR3 loop spans 13 amino acids. Germline V gives CDR1 GTSNPN, CDR2 SVGIG (reference sequence). The DNA for the CDR3 is TGTGCCTGTACTAGCGGGTGGGGCTACGAGCAGTACTTC. Protein: CACTSGWGYEQYF.

This chain joins TRBV12-3 or TRBV12-4 and TRBJ1-2; D is ambiguous. This CDR3 region has 14 residues. The V and J ends lost 10 bases and 0 bases respectively, with 15 bases between them. In DNA, the CDR3 is TGTGCCATTCTTGGTGGGCAGACTAACTATGGCTACACCTTC. Protein sequence: CAILGGQTNYGYTF.

This clonotype was seen more than once but under ten times. This chain links TRBV18 with TRBJ2-7, with 10 positions matching TRBD1. The CDR3 has 15 residues. V lost 3 bases, J lost 6 bases, and 8 bases stayed unmatched. Germline CDR1 KGHSH, CDR2 LQKENI. The CDR3 protein is CASSPDRTGGGEQYF. The CDR3 nucleotides read TGTGCCAGCTCACCCGACCGGACAGGGGGAGGCGAGCAGTACTTC.

The chain combines TRBV4-2 with TRBJ2-3; tentatively, D is TRBD2 (5 bases). Trimming removed 3 bases from V and 1 base from J, with 8 bases in between. The germline gives CDR1 LGHNA, CDR2 YNFKEQ. The CDR3 has 14 amino acids. The CDR3 is CASSQKAGTDTQYF. The CDR3 DNA reads TGTGCCAGCAGCCAGAAAGCGGGCACAGATACGCAGTATTTT.

This clonotype showed up many times. This chain connects TRBV15 to TRBJ1-1, with D possibly being TRBD1 (5 bases). The germline gives CDR1 LNHNV, CDR2 YYDKDF (reference sequence). The CDR3 length is 19 residues. Trimming cost V 0 bases and J 1 base, with 21 bases left between them. CDR3 DNA sequence: TGTGCCACCAGCAGAGAGGGGGGTGATGGTTTAGGACCGAACACTGAAGCTTTCTTT. Its protein is CATSREGGDGLGPNTEAFF.

This clonotype was observed many times. The chain joins TRBV2 to TRBJ2-7; 10 bases fit TRBD1. V lost 5 bases and J lost 5; bases outside the gene matches: 6. This CDR3 contains 14 residues. Germline CDR1 is SNHLY and CDR2 is FYNNEI. CDR3 DNA: TGTGCCAGCAGTCGGGACAGGGGAGACAACGAGCAGTACTTC. As protein: CASSRDRGDNEQYF.

The chain employs TRBV19 and TRBJ2-1, with 16 bases that match TRBD2. The length of the CDR3 is 17 residues. The trim removed 9 bases at V and 0 bases at J, leaving 5 bases unmatched. CDR1 and CDR2 (germline): LNHDA, SQIVND (reference sequence). CDR3 loop: CARGLAGGTSSYNEQFF. In DNA form, the CDR3 reads TGTGCCAGGGGACTAGCGGGAGGGACCAGCTCCTACAATGAGCAGTTCTTC.

This clonotype was detected only a few times. The genes are TRBV7-9 and TRBJ1-5, with D uncertain. V was pared by 1 base and J by 5 bases, with 6 bases between. The CDR3 length is 13 residues. Germline V gives CDR1 SEHNR, CDR2 FQNEAQ (reference sequence). CDR3 sequence reads: CASSLVSDQPQHF. The CDR3 coding sequence is TGTGCCAGCAGCTTAGTCAGCGATCAGCCCCAGCATTTT.

CDR3 DNA sequence: TGTGCCAGCTCACCTCCTTCGGTTCCCAGCGGCTATGGCTACACCTTC. Translated, it gives CASSPPSVPSGYGYTF. V and J are TRBV18 and TRBJ1-2, with unresolved D. CDR1 is KGHSH and CDR2 is LQKENI in the germline V gene. The CDR3 spans 16 residues. The V end lost 3 bases, the J end lost 4 bases, and 18 bases lay between the germline ends.

A few counts support this clonotype. The chain couples TRBV30 to TRBJ2-1, with D hard to call. Germline V gene lookup returns CDR1 GTSNPN and CDR2 SVGIG (reference sequence). This CDR3 is 13 amino acids long. Deletions cut 2 bases from V and 6 bases from J, with 11 bases between. CDR3 in DNA: TGTGCCTGGAGTCCCCGGTCCCCCAATGAGCAGTTCTTC. This encodes CAWSPRSPNEQFF.